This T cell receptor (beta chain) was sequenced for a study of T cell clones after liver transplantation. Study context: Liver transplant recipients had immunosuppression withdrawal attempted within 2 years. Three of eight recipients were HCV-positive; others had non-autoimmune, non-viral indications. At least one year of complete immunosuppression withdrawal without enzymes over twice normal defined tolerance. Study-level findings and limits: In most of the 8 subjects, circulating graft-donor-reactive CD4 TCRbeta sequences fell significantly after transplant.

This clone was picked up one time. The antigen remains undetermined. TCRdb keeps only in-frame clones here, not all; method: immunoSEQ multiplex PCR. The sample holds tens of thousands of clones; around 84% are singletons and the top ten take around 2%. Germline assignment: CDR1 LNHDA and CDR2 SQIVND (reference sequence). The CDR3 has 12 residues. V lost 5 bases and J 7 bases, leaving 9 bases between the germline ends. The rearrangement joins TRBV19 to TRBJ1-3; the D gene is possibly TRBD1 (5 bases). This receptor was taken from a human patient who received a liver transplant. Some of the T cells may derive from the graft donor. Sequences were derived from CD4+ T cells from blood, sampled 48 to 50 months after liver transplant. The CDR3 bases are TGTGCCAGTAGTGCCCGGGGGAACACCATATATTTT. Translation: CASSARGNTIYF.